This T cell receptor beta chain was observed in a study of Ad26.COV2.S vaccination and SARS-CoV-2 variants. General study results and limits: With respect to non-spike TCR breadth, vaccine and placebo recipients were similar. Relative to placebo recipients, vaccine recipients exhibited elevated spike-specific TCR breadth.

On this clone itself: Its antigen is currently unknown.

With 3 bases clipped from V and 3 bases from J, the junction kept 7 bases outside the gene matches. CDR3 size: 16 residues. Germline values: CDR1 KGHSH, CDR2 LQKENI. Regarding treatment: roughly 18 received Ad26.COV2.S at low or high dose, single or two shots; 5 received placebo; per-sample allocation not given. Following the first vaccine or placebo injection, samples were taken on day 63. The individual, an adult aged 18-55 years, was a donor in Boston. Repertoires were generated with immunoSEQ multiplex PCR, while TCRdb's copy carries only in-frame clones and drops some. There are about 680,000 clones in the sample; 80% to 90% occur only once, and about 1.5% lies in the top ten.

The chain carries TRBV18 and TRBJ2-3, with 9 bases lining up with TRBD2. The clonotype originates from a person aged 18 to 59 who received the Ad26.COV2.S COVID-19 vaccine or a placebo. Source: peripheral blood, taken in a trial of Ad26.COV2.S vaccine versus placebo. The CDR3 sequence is CASSPQAGGGTDTQYF. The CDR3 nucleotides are TGTGCCAGCTCACCCCAAGCGGGAGGAGGTACAGATACGCAGTATTTT.